This T cell receptor (beta chain) was sequenced for a study of T cell responses to AZD1222 COVID-19 vaccine listed by TCRdb under 2021. Notes on the research overall: TCR sequencing covered some 250 trial participants: 207 given two doses of AZD1222 and approximately 26 given two doses of MenACWY control vaccine. Trial participants were enrolled into age subgroups of 18-55, 56-69 and 70-plus years, which contained about 160, 30 and 59 TCR-sequenced participants, respectively. What the authors observed across the whole study: Conclusions about previously exposed vaccinees are limited, since just five to seven AZD1222 recipients were seropositive for SARS-CoV-2 at baseline. The 56-69-year group was small, and its depth increase did not reach significance, likely because of low power. Because no day 14 peak-response samples were available, repertoires were characterized only after the peak T cell response. Participants were mostly white British, with more females than males. The authors suggested clonal diversity may have been underestimated. Vaccine-associated CD4 TCRs spanned the whole spike protein, with dominant responses in regions 160-218 and 743-854. Spike-specific TCR breadth and depth rose significantly after two AZD1222 doses compared with day 0 and with MenACWY recipients. Reportedly, close to half of the unique spike-specific TCRs recognized epitopes lying outside the regions that are mutated in the B.1.351 and B.1.1.7 variants.

Details on this clone: The antigen it recognizes is unknown. No base qualities exist here, and no much larger clone lies one base off it.

V was cut back by 6 bases and J by 6 bases, leaving a gap of 18 bases between them. The CDR3 runs 15 amino acids, cysteine and phenylalanine included. Just CDR3 DNA is preserved here, 45 bases in frame from base 1. CDR1 and CDR2 were assigned from the germline V gene (reference sequence) as LNHDA and SQIVND. Taken with the paper, the label for time point translates to: about 28 days (+/-7) after the second vaccine dose. AZD1222 recipients whose second dose came at about 4 weeks and those whose second dose came at about 12 weeks were combined into one group, since spike-specific TCR depth and breadth did not differ between the two schedules. Vaccinee samples were obtained from the UK trials COV001 and COV002, which included a single-blind randomized controlled phase 2/3 trial of AZD1222 (ChAdOx1 nCoV-19) in healthy adults. For TCRbeta chain sequencing, PBMC samples were collected from trial participants at day 0 and at day 28 after the second dose.

The CDR3 regions of human TCRbeta chains were analyzed by immunosequencing. The authors' pipeline ran thus. TCRs in the repertoires were compared against a reference library of SARS-CoV-2-specific TCRs that had been generated with the MIRA antigen-specificity platform. Breadth was defined as the fraction of unique TCRs that were SARS-CoV-2-associated, and depth was defined as the fraction of total T cells that were SARS-CoV-2-associated. Using the MIRA data, each spike-specific TCR was mapped to the spike region that the TCR reacts to and placed in a CD4 or CD8 class. Log10-transformed breadth and depth values were compared by one-way ANOVA with Sidak's multiple comparisons tests. What TCRdb holds here is the immuneACCESS table cut down to in-frame rearrangements. Part of the clones is not present; checked against another copy, under half of the missing clones reflect an unresolved V gene, and the others are unexplained. D and trimming come from the DNA, and the V and J calls and clone size come from that table. This sample holds 120,000 or so clones; roughly 90% were observed only once. Clones ranked in the top ten supply around 14% of the sample.

Sample: peripheral blood, taken 28 days after the second AZD1222 dose. The receptor chain draws on TRBV19 and TRBJ1-5; 6 matching bases give a weak D call of TRBD1. The TCR was taken from an adult who received the AZD1222 COVID-19 vaccine. The base sequence is TGTGCCAGTAGATCGGTCCGACAGGAGGTTCAGCCCCAGCATTTT. This yields the protein CASRSVRQEVQPQHF.